This T cell receptor (beta chain) emerged from a study of OX40 agonist ivuxolimab in advanced cancers. Clones were read by immunoSEQ multiplex PCR, and TCRdb kept only the in-frame ones, dropping some. The table shows roughly 43,000 clones, with around 88% occurring only once. Trimming took off 0 bases at V and 0 bases at J, with 6 bases between the two ends. Germline V lookup: CDR1 SNHLY, CDR2 FYNNEI. The CDR3 has 15 amino acids. This clone was counted once. The chain uses TRBV2 and TRBJ2-1; a possible D gene is TRBD2 (6 bases). The sequenced sample was CD4+ or CD8+ T cells sorted from blood, obtained in a trial of the OX40 agonist ivuxolimab. The receptor comes from an adult with an advanced solid tumor such as melanoma, head and neck, liver or kidney cancer. The CDR3 sequence: CASSEAGSSYNEQFF. The CDR3 bases are TGTGCCAGCAGTGAAGCCGGGAGCTCCTACAATGAGCAGTTCTTC.